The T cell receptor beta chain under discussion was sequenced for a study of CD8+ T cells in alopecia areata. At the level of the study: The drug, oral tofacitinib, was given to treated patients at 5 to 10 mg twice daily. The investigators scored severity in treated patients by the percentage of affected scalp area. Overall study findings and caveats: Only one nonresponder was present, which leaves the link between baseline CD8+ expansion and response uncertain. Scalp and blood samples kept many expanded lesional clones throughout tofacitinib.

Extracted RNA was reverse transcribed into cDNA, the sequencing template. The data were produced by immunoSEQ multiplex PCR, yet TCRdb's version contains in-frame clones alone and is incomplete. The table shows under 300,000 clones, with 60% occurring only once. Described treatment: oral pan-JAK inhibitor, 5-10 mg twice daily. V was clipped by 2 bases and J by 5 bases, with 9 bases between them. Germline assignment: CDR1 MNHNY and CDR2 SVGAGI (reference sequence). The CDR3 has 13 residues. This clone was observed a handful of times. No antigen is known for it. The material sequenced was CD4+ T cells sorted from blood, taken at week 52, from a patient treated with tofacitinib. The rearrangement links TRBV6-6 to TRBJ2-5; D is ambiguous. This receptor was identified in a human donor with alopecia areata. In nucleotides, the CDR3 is TGTGCCAGCAGTTACGGGCACGTCGAGACCCAGTACTTC. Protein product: CASSYGHVETQYF.